The 26 T cell receptor beta chains below were found in one sample sequenced in a study of blood T cell repertoires in COVID-19. Method: immunoSEQ multiplex PCR; TCRdb's copy keeps in-frame clones and lacks some. The sample lists 280,000 or so clones; nearly 90% were seen once. The source material was PBMCs or T cells enriched from blood (not recorded which). The receptor set was obtained from a woman between 50 and 59 years old who had been exposed to COVID-19.

This clone has only a few counts. CDR3 coding DNA: TGTGCCAGCAGTTCCCGCCCGGGACAATCGTCCGGGGAGCTGTTTTTT. It yields the protein CASSSRPGQSSGELFF. The chain links TRBV6-5 to TRBJ2-2; D might be TRBD1 (6 bases). Per the germline V gene, CDR1 is MNHEY and CDR2 is SVGAGI. Trimming removed 4 bases at V and 6 bases at J, with 18 bases between. The CDR3 sequence is 16 residues long.

The CDR3 spells CATSRGQINSPLHF. As DNA, the CDR3 is TGTGCCACCAGCAGAGGACAGATTAATTCACCCCTCCACTTT. The chain couples TRBV15 to TRBJ1-6; D is perhaps TRBD1 (5 bases). The germline CDR1 and CDR2 sequences are LNHNV and YYDKDF (reference sequence). This CDR3 is 14 amino acids long. Trimming removed 1 base from V and 6 bases from J, with 7 bases in between.

V and J are TRBV20-1 and TRBJ2-7, with TRBD1 as a possible D gene (5 bases). Trimming cost V 5 bases and J 3 bases, with 8 bases left between them. Germline CDR1 reads DFQATT; CDR2 reads SNEGSKA (reference sequence). The CDR3 length is 11 residues. In nucleotides, the CDR3 is TGCAGTGCTCAGGGCGGCTACGAGCAGTACTTC. It specifies CSAQGGYEQYF.

The chain is built from TRBV29-1 and TRBJ1-5, with D possibly being TRBD1 (5 bases). The CDR3 totals 13 residues. CDR1 SQVTM and CDR2 ANQGSEA come from the germline V gene. The germline V and J ends were trimmed by 7 bases and 5 bases, with 15 bases remaining between them. The DNA for the CDR3 is TGCAGCGCTGGGACTTCAAGAGATCAGCCCCAGCATTTT. Protein: CSAGTSRDQPQHF.

The V call is TRBV30, the J call TRBJ1-1; D not certain. There are 13 residues in the CDR3. Trimming pared 1 base from V and 0 bases from J, leaving 6 bases between. Per germline, CDR1 GTSNPN and CDR2 SVGIG (reference sequence). CDR3 DNA sequence: TGTGCCTGGAGTGCAGACATGAACACTGAAGCTTTCTTT. This codes for CAWSADMNTEAFF.

The rearrangement joins TRBV5-4 to TRBJ1-2, with TRBD1 identical over 9 bases. V lost 1 base to trimming and J lost 3 bases; unmatched junction nucleotides: 1. The germline V gene has CDR1 SGHNT and CDR2 YYREEE (reference sequence). The CDR3 is 14 residues long. Written as DNA, the CDR3 is TGTGCCAGCAGCTTGAGGGACAGGGACTATGGCTACACCTTC. Its translation is CASSLRDRDYGYTF.

This clone was seen once. The J gene is TRBJ2-5, the V gene TRBV2; 11 positions agree with TRBD2. V trimming: 8 bases; J trimming: 1 base; junction bases outside the gene matches: 6. CDR1 and CDR2 from the germline V gene are SNHLY and FYNNEI. CDR3 length: 15 residues. The CDR3 sequence is CASSRTSGLQETQYF. The CDR3 region has the DNA TGTGCCAGCTCTAGGACTAGCGGGCTCCAAGAGACCCAGTACTTC.

V and J are TRBV10-3 and TRBJ2-5, with D possibly matching TRBD2 (7 bases). V gave up 4 bases and J gave up 5 bases, with 17 bases separating them. The CDR3 loop spans 15 amino acids. CDR1 and CDR2 from the germline V gene are ENHRY and SYGVKD. CDR3 sequence: CAISGGGGDWETQYF. For the CDR3, the DNA is TGTGCCATCAGTGGGGGAGGGGGTGACTGGGAGACCCAGTACTTC.

V and J are TRBV4-1 and TRBJ2-6; D ambiguous. This CDR3 is 15 amino acids long. Per the germline V gene, CDR1 is MGHRA and CDR2 is YSYEKL. Trimming removed 0 bases at V and 4 bases at J, with 7 bases between. The CDR3 sequence is CASSQEVGGANVLTF. CDR3 in DNA: TGCGCCAGCAGCCAAGAAGTGGGCGGGGCCAACGTCCTGACTTTC.

This chain links TRBV6-4 with TRBJ2-3, with 7 positions matching TRBD2. V dropped 4 bases and J dropped 6; count of bases not matched to a gene: 7. The length of the CDR3 is 14 residues. Germline loops: CDR1 MRHNA, CDR2 SNTAGT. The CDR3 loop is CASSAEIGGDTQYF. CDR3 bases: TGTGCCAGCAGTGCCGAGATCGGGGGGGATACGCAGTATTTT.

The V gene is TRBV28, the J gene TRBJ1-1, with 9 bases fitting TRBD1. Germline lookup yields CDR1 MDHEN and CDR2 SYDVKM. The CDR3 extends over 15 amino acids. V was clipped by 5 bases and J by 2 bases; unmatched bases: 6. CDR3 residues: CASSTRQGVNTEAFF. As DNA, the CDR3 is TGTGCCAGCAGTACCCGACAGGGGGTTAACACTGAAGCTTTCTTT.

The chain links TRBV6-5 to TRBJ2-2; TRBD1 is a possible D gene (6 bases). Germline CDR1 MNHEY, CDR2 SVGAGI. The CDR3 covers 15 residues. V dropped 7 bases and J dropped 4 bases, with 16 bases sitting between them. The CDR3 reads CASKVEGQTTGELFF. CDR3 bases: TGTGCCAGCAAAGTGGAAGGACAGACCACCGGGGAGCTGTTTTTT.

The V call is TRBV5-1, the J call TRBJ1-6; D perhaps matches TRBD1 (5 bases). Per germline, CDR1 SGHRS and CDR2 YFSETQ. Trimming took off 0 bases at V and 0 bases at J, with 13 bases between the two ends. This CDR3 is built from 18 residues. The CDR3 nucleotides are TGCGCCAGCAGCTTGGGACAGCTCCTAAGCTCCTATAATTCACCCCTCCACTTT. Residues: CASSLGQLLSSYNSPLHF.

The chain has TRBV11-2 and TRBJ2-1; 10 nucleotides align to TRBD1. CDR3 size: 15 residues. The germline V gene has CDR1 SGHAT and CDR2 FQNNGV. V dropped 3 bases and J dropped 7; count of bases not matched to a gene: 6. The chain's CDR3 is CASSLTGGGGNEQFF. The CDR3, as DNA: TGTGCCAGCAGCTTGACAGGGGGCGGCGGGAATGAGCAGTTCTTC.

The V call is TRBV24-1, the J call TRBJ2-3, with TRBD1 matching over 8 bases. CDR3 length: 16 amino acids. The junction had 7 bases not matched to a gene; V was cut back by 2 bases and J by 4 bases. Germline lookup yields CDR1 KGHDR and CDR2 SFDVKD. The CDR3, as DNA: TGTGCCACCAGTGATTCTGGACAGGGTAGGTCAGATACGCAGTATTTT. Its protein is CATSDSGQGRSDTQYF.

This sequence joins TRBV5-1 and TRBJ1-2, with D unclear. This CDR3 is built from 15 residues. Germline CDR1 is SGHRS and CDR2 is YFSETQ. Trimming took off 4 bases at V and 6 bases at J, with 19 bases between the two ends. Here the CDR3 DNA reads TGCGCCAGCAGCCAGATTTCGGGAGTTGGAGATGGCTACACCTTC. Its protein product is CASSQISGVGDGYTF.

V is TRBV7-2 and J is TRBJ1-5, with D unresolved. Trimming cost V 5 bases and J 4 bases, with 6 bases left between them. The CDR3 runs 12 residues. Germline-derived CDR1 and CDR2 are SGHTA and FQGNSA. CDR3 DNA: TGTGCCAGCAGCGAGCTGAATCAGCCCCAGCATTTT. Its translation is CASSELNQPQHF.

This clone was seen just once. The chain links TRBV7-6 to TRBJ1-6; TRBD1 matches at 7 bases. Per the germline V gene, CDR1 is SGHVS and CDR2 is FNYEAQ. This CDR3 is built from 16 residues. V gave up 5 bases and J gave up 6 bases; unmatched junction bases: 10. The chain's CDR3 is CASSPDRAGANSPLHF. CDR3 nucleotide sequence: TGTGCCAGCAGCCCAGACAGGGCAGGGGCTAATTCACCCCTCCACTTT.

The chain couples TRBV7-9 to TRBJ2-3, with D possibly matching TRBD1 (5 bases). The CDR3 is 15 residues long. Trimming left V 4 bases short and J 2 bases short, with 13 bases between. Germline CDR1 SEHNR, CDR2 FQNEAQ (reference sequence). CDR3 loop: CASSSGHETTDTQYF. Here the CDR3 DNA reads TGTGCCAGCAGCTCTGGACACGAAACCACAGATACGCAGTATTTT.

The chain is built from TRBV28 and TRBJ2-1, with 7 bases matching TRBD2. The germline V gene encodes CDR1 MDHEN and CDR2 SYDVKM. V shed 8 bases and J 3 bases; nucleotides not matched to a gene: 7. The CDR3 sequence is 14 residues long. In nucleotides, the CDR3 is TGTGCCAGCCGAGGAGCGGGAAGCTACAATGAGCAGTTCTTC. This codes for CASRGAGSYNEQFF.

This clone is a singleton in its sample. The rearrangement joins TRBV11-2 to TRBJ2-7, with 7 bases identical to TRBD2. From germline, CDR1 is SGHAT and CDR2 FQNNGV. V lost 5 bases to trimming and J lost 3 bases; unmatched junction nucleotides: 10. The CDR3 runs 15 residues. In nucleotides, the CDR3 is TGTGCCAGCAGCCCCCTCGGCGCGGGGGACTACGAGCAGTACTTC. This codes for CASSPLGAGDYEQYF.

The chain carries TRBV29-1 and TRBJ1-4; D is unclear. Trimming left V 7 bases short and J 7 bases short, with 16 bases between. The CDR3 is 13 residues long. Germline CDR1 SQVTM, CDR2 ANQGSEA. CDR3 nucleotides: TGCAGCGCTGCCCCCTCGGGAGGTGAAAAACTGTTTTTT. Its translation is CSAAPSGGEKLFF. Complete variable domain (other parts from reference TRBV29-1 and TRBJ1-4): SAVISQKPSRDICQRGTSLTIQCQVDSQVTMMFWYRQQPGQSLTLIATANQGSEATYESGFVIDKFPISRPNLTFSTLTVSNMSPEDSSIYLCSAAPSGGEKLFFGSGTQLSVL.

V usage is TRBV27 and J usage is TRBJ2-1; D not certain. In germline, CDR1 is MNHEY, CDR2 SMNVEV (reference sequence). The CDR3 extends over 13 amino acids. Between the trimmed V and J ends, which lost 4 bases and 7 bases, there was a span of 11 bases. CDR3: CASSSAVENEQFF. DNA of the CDR3: TGTGCCAGCAGTTCCGCGGTGGAGAATGAGCAGTTCTTC.

The rearrangement uses TRBV18 and TRBJ1-4, with D perhaps matching TRBD1 (5 bases). The V gene lost 5 bases and the J gene lost 0 bases, with 13 bases spanning the gap. CDR1 is KGHSH and CDR2 is LQKENI in the germline V gene. The CDR3 is made up of 16 amino acids. The CDR3 protein is CASSAGSGPTNEKLFF. DNA for the CDR3: TGTGCCAGCTCAGCCGGATCAGGGCCAACTAATGAAAAACTGTTTTTT.

The CDR3 sequence: CASSPGTGNNEQFF. In nucleotides, the CDR3 is TGTGCCAGCAGCCCTGGGACAGGGAACAATGAGCAGTTCTTC. The chain employs TRBV7-9 and TRBJ2-1; 9 bases match TRBD1. The J segment lost 5 bases and the V segment lost 5 bases, leaving 4 bases of the junction unmatched. Per germline, CDR1 SEHNR and CDR2 FQNEAQ (reference sequence). There are 14 residues in the CDR3.

The genes are TRBV5-5 and TRBJ1-1; TRBD1 is a possible D gene (5 bases). The V and J ends lost 0 bases and 0 bases respectively, with 12 bases between them. Looked up from germline, CDR1 is SGHKS and CDR2 is YYEKEE (reference sequence). The CDR3 spans 16 residues. The CDR3 nucleotides read TGTGCCAGCAGCTTGGAGGGGCGGGGGATGAACACTGAAGCTTTCTTT. Its protein is CASSLEGRGMNTEAFF.